This T cell receptor beta chain is drawn from a study of blood T cell repertoires in COVID-19. This clone has just one count. V gave up 4 bases and J gave up 7 bases; unmatched junction bases: 9. Germline CDR1 is LGHDT and CDR2 is YNNKEL (reference sequence). The CDR3 covers 16 residues. Sequencing used immunoSEQ multiplex PCR; TCRdb keeps in-frame clones, though not all of them. Of about 140,000 clones detected, over 75% appear once; the ten largest clones hold roughly 45%. This sequence joins TRBV3-1 (or the pseudogene TRBV3-2) and TRBJ2-1, with TRBD2 matching over 11 bases. The sequence came from a human donor in a cohort sampled during active COVID-19. Source material: peripheral blood. The CDR3 DNA follows: TGTGCCAGCAGCCTTTCTAGCGGGGGGCAAAAGAATGAGCAGTTCTTC. It is translated as CASSLSSGGQKNEQFF.